This TCR beta chain originates from a study of immune cell composition in non-small cell lung cancer. Sequencing used immunoSEQ multiplex PCR; TCRdb keeps in-frame clones, though not all of them. The repertoire includes thousands of clones, about 73% of them detected once, and 15% to 20% sits in the top ten. For this clone: What it binds is unknown.

Template was genomic DNA from frozen, unsorted single-cell suspensions. Study-wide points: Tumour-reactive clones were not shown to match dominant in vivo tumour clones. TIL tumour reactivity correlated with maximal tumour-associated clone frequency in adenocarcinoma. Clones >0.5% enriched in tumour were rarer in adenocarcinoma (around 35%) than squamous (approximately 80%).

This CDR3 is 13 amino acids long. With 4 bases clipped from V and 3 bases from J, the junction kept 3 bases outside the gene matches. Germline CDR1 and CDR2: SGHTA and FQGNSA. This TCR came from a human donor with non-small cell lung cancer. The V and J genes are TRBV7-2 and TRBJ2-7; 7 nucleotides align to TRBD1. The sample comprised lung tumor tissue. The CDR3 here is CASSYTGVYEQYF. The CDR3, as DNA: TGTGCCAGCAGCTACACAGGGGTCTACGAGCAGTACTTC.